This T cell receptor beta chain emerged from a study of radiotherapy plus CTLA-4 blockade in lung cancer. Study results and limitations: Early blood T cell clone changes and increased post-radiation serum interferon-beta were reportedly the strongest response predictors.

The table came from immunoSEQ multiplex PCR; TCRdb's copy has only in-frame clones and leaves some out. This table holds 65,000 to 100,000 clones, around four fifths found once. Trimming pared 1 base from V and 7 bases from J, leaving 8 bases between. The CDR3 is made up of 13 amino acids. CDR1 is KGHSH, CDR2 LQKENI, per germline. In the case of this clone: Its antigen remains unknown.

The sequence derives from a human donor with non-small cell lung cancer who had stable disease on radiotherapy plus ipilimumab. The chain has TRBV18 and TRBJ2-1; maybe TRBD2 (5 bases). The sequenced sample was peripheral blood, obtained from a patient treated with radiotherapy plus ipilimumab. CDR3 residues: CASSPLGKNEQFF. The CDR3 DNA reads TGTGCCAGCTCACCACTCGGGAAGAATGAGCAGTTCTTC. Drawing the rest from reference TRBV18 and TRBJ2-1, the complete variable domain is NAGVMQNPRHLVRRRGQEARLRCSPMKGHSHVYWYRQLPEEGLKFMVYLQKENIIDESGMPKERFSAEFPKEGPSILRIQQVVRGDSAAYFCASSPLGKNEQFFGPGTRLTVL.